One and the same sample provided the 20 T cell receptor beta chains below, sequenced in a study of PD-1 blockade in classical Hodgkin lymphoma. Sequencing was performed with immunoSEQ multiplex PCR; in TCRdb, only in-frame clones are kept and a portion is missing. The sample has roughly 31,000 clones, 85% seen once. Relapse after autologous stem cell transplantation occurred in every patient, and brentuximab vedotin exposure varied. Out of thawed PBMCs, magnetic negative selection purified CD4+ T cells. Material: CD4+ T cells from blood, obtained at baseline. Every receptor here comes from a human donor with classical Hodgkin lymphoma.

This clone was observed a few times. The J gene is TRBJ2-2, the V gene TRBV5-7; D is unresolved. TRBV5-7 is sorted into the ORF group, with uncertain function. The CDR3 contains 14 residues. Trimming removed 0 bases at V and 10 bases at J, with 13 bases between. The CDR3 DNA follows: TGTGCCAGCAGCTTGGCAGTGCCCAGAGTGGAGCTGTTTTTT. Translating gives CASSLAVPRVELFF.

CDR3 DNA sequence: TGTGCCAGCAGCCCTCCCGGGGGAGGGTCTCGGTACACCGGGGAGCTGTTTTTT. Translated: CASSPPGGGSRYTGELFF. The rearrangement uses TRBV7-9 and TRBJ2-2; 7 nucleotides align to TRBD2. Germline CDR1 and CDR2: SEHNR and FQNEAQ (reference sequence). After removal of 5 bases from V and 3 bases from J, the junction contained 15 bases not matched to a gene. The CDR3 is 18 amino acids.

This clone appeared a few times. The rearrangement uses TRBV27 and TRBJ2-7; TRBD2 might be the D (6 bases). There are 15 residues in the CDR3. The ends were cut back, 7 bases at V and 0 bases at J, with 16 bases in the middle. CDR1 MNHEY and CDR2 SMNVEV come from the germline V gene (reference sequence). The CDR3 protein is CASNPGGAYSYEQYF. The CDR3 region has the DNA TGTGCCAGCAACCCCGGAGGGGCGTACTCCTACGAGCAGTACTTC.

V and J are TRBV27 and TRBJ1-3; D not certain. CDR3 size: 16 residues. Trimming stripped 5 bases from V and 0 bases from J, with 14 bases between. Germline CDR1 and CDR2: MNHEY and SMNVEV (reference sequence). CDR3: CASSPASPSSGNTIYF. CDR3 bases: TGTGCCAGCAGTCCGGCAAGCCCCAGCTCTGGAAACACCATATATTTT.

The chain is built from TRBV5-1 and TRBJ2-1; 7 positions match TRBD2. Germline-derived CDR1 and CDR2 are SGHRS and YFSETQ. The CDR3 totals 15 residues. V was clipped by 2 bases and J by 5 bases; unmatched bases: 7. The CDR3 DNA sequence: TGCGCCAGCAGCTTCTCTAGCGGACTTAACAATGAGCAGTTCTTC. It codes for CASSFSSGLNNEQFF. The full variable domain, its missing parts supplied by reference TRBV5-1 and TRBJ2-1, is KAGVTQTPRYLIKTRGQQVTLSCSPISGHRSVSWYQQTPGQGLQFLFEYFSETQRNKGNFPGRFSGRQFSNSRSEMNVSTLELGDSALYLCASSFSSGLNNEQFFGPGTRLTVL.

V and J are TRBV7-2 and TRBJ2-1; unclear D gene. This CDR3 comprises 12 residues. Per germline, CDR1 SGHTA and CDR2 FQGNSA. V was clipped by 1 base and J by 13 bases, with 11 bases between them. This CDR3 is CASSLEPLPQFF. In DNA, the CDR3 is TGTGCCAGCAGCTTAGAACCTCTGCCCCAGTTCTTC.

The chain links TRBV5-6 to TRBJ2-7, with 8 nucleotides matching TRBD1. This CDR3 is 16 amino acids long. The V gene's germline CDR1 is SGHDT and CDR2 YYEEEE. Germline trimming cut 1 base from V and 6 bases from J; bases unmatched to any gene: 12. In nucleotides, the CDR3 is TGTGCCAGCAGCTTGAAGCAGGGGGCAGGGTTGGGCGAGCAGTACTTC. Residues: CASSLKQGAGLGEQYF.

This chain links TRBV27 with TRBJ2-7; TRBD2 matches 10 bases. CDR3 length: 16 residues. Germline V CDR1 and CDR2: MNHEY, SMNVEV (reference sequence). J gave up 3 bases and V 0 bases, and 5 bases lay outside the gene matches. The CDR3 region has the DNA TGTGCCAGCAGTTTATCTGAGACTAGCGGGCGCTACGAGCAGTACTTC. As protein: CASSLSETSGRYEQYF.

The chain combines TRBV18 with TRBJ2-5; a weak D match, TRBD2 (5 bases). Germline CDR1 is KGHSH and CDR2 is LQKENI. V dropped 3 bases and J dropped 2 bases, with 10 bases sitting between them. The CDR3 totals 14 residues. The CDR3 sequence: CASSPVPGQETQYF. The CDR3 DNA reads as TGTGCCAGCTCACCCGTACCGGGACAAGAGACCCAGTACTTC.

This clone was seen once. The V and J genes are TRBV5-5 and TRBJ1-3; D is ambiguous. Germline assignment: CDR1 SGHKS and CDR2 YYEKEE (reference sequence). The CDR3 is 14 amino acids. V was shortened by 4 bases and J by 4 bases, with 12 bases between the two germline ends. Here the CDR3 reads CASSPEGSGNTIYF. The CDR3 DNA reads TGTGCCAGCAGCCCGGAGGGAAGCGGAAACACCATATATTTT.

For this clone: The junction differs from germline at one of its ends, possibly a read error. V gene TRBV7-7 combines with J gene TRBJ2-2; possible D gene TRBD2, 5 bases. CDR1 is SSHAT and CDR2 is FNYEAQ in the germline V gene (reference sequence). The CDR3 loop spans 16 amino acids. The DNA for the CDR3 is TGTGCTAGCAGCCAAAACTCGAGGAGAGGGACCGGGGAGCTGTTTTTT. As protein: CASSQNSRRGTGELFF.

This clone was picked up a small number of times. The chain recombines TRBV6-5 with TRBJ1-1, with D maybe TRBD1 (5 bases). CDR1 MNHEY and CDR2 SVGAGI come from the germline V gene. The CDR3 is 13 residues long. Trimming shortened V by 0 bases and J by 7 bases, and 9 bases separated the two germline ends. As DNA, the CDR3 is TGTGCCAGCAGTTACTCGCAGCAGGGTGAAGCTTTCTTT. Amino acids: CASSYSQQGEAFF.

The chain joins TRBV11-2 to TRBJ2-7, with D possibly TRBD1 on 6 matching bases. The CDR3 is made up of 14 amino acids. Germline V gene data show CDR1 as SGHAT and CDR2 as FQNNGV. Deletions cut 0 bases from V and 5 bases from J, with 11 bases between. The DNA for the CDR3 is TGTGCCAGCAGCTTAGAGGGGGCTTCCAACGAGCAGTACTTC. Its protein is CASSLEGASNEQYF.

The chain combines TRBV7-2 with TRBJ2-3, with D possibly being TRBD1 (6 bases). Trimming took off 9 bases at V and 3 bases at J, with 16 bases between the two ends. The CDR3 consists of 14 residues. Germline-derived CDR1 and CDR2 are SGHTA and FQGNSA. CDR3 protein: CASRAGQSTDTQYF. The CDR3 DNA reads TGTGCCAGTCGAGCTGGACAGTCGACAGATACGCAGTATTTT.

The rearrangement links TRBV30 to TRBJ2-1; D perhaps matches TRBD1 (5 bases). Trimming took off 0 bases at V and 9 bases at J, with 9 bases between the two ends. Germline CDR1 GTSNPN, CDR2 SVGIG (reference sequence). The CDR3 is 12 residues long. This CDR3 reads CAWSVQGVEQFF. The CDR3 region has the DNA TGTGCCTGGAGTGTCCAGGGTGTTGAGCAGTTCTTC.

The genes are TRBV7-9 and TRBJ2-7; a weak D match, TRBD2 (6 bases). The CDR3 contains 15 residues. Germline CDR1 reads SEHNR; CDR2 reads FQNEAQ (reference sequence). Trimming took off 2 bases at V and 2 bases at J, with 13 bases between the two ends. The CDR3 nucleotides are TGTGCCAGCAGCTTAAAGGGCGGGACGGCCTACGAGCAGTACTTC. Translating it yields CASSLKGGTAYEQYF.

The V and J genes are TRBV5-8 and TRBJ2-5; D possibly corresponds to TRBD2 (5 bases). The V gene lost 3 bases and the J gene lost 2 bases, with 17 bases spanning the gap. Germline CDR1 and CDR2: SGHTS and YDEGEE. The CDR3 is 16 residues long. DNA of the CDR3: TGTGCCAGCAGCTCCCCATGGGAGTGGGGACAAGAGACCCAGTACTTC. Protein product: CASSSPWEWGQETQYF.

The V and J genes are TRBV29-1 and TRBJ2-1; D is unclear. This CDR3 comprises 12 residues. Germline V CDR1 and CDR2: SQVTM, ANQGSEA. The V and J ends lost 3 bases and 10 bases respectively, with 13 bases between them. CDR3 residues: CSVDRPDGEQFF. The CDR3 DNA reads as TGCAGCGTTGACCGGCCGGACGGGGAGCAGTTCTTC.

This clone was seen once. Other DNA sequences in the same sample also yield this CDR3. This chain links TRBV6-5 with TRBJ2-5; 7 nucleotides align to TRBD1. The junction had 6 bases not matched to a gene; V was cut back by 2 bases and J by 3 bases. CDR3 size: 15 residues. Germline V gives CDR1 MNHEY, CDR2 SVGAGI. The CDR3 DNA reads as TGTGCCAGCAGTTACACCGGGACAGTTAAAGAGACCCAGTACTTC. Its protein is CASSYTGTVKETQYF.

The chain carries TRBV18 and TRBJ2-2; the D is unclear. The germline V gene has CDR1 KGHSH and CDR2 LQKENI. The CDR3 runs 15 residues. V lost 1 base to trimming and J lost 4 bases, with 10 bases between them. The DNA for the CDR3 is TGTGCCAGCTCACCACTCCCAGCGAGCACCGGGGAGCTGTTTTTT. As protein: CASSPLPASTGELFF.